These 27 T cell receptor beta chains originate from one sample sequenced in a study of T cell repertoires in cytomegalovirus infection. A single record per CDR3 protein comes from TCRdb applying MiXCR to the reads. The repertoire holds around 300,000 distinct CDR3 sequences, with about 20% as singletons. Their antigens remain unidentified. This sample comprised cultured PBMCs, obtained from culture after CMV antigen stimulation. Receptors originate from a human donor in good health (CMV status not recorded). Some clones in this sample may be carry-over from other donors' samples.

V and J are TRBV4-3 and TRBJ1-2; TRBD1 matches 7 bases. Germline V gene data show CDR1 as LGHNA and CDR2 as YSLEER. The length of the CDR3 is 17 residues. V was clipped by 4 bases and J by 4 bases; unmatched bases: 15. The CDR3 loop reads CASSPSKVGTDLYGYTF. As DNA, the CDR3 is TGCGCCAGCAGCCCTTCCAAAGTCGGGACAGACCTCTATGGCTACACCTTC.

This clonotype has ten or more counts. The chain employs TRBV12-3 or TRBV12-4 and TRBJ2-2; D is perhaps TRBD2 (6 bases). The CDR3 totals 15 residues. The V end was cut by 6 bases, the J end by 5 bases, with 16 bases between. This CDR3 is CASRRSGLSTGELFF. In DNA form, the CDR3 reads TGTGCCAGCAGACGTAGCGGCCTTTCGACCGGGGAGCTGTTTTTT.

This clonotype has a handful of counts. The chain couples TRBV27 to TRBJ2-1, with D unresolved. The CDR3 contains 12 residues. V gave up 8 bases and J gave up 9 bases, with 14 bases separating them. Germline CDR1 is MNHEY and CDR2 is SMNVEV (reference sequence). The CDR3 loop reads CASGIQDGEQFF. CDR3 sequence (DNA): TGTGCCAGCGGGATCCAAGACGGTGAGCAGTTCTTC.

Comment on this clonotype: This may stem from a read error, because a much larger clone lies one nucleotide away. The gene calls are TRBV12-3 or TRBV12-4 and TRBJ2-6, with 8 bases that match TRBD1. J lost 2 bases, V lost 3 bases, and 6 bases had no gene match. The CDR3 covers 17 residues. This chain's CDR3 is CASSFWDRTTGANVLTF. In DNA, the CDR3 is TGTGCCAGCAGTTTTTGGGACAGGACCACTGGGGCCAACGTCCTGACTTTC.

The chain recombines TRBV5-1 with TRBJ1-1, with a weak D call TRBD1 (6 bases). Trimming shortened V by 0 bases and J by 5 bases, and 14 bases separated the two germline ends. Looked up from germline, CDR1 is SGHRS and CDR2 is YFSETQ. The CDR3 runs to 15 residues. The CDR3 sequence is CASSLGQEGRTEAFF. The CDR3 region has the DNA TGCGCCAGCAGCTTGGGACAGGAGGGGAGGACTGAAGCTTTCTTT. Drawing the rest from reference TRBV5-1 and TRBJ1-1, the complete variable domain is KAGVTQTPRYLIKTRGQQVTLSCSPISGHRSVSWYQQTPGQGLQFLFEYFSETQRNKGNFPGRFSGRQFSNSRSEMNVSTLELGDSALYLCASSLGQEGRTEAFFGQGTRLTVV.

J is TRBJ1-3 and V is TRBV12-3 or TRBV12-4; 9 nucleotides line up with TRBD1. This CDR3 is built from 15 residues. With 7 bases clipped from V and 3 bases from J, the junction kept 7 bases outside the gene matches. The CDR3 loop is CASTPGQGGGNTIYF. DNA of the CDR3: TGTGCCAGCACTCCGGGACAGGGAGGTGGAAACACCATATATTTT.

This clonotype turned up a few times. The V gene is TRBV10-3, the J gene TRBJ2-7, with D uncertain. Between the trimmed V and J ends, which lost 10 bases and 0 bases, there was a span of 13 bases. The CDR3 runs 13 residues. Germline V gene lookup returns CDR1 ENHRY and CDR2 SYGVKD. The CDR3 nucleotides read TGTGCCACCCGGACCGAGAGCTCCTACGAGCAGTACGTC. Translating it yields CATRTESSYEQYV.

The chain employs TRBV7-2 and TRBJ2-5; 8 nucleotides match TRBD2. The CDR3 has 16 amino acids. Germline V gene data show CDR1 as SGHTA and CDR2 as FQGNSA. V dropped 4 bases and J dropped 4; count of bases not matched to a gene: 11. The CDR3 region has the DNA TGTGCCAGCAGCTCACTAAGCGGGAGAGGGTTAGAGACCCAGTACTTC. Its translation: CASSSLSGRGLETQYF.

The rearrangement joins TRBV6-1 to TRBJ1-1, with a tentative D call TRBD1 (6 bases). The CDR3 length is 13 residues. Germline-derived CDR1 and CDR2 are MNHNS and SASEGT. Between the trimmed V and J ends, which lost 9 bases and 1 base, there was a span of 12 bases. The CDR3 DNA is TGTGCCAGTGAGGACAGTCAGAACACTGAAGCTTTCTTT. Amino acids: CASEDSQNTEAFF.

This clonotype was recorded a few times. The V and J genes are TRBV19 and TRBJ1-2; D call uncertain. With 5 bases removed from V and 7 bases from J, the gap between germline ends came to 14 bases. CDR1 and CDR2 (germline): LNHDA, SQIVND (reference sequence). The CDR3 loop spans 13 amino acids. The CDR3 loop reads CASSPGRAGGYTF. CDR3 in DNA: TGTGCCAGTAGTCCGGGGAGAGCAGGTGGCTACACCTTC.

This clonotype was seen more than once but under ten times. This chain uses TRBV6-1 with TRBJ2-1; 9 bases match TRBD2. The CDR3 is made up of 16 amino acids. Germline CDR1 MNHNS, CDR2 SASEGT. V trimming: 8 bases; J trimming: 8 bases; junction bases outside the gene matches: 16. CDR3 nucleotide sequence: TGTGCCAGCTCCACCAGCGGGAGGTTTCAAGGGGATGAGCAGTTCTTC. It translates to CASSTSGRFQGDEQFF.

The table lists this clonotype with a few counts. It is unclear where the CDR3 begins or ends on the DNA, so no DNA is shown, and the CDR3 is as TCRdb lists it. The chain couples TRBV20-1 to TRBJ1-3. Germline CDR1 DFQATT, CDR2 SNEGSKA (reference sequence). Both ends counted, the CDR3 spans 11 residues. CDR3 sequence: CSTSVGNTIYF.

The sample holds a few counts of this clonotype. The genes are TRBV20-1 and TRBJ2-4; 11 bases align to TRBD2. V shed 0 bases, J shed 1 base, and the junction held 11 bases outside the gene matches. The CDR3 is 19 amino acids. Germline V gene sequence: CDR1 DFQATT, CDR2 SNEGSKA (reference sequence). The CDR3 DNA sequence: TGCAGTGCTAGAGATGGGCTAGCGGGAGGCCGGGGGGCCAAAAACATTCAGTACTTC. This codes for CSARDGLAGGRGAKNIQYF.

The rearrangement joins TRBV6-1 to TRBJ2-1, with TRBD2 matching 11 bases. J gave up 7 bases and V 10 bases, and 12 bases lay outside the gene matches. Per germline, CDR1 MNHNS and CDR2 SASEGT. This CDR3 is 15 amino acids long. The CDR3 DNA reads TGTGCCACGGCCCGACTAGCGGGAAGTATGAATGAGCAGTTCTTC. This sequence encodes CATARLAGSMNEQFF.

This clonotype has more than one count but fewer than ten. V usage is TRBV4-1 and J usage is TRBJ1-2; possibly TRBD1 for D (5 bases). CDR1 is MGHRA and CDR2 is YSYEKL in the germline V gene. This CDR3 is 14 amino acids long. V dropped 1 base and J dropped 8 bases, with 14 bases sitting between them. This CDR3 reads CASSQGGTHGGYTF. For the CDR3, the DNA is TGCGCCAGCAGCCAAGGGGGGACTCACGGGGGCTACACCTTC.

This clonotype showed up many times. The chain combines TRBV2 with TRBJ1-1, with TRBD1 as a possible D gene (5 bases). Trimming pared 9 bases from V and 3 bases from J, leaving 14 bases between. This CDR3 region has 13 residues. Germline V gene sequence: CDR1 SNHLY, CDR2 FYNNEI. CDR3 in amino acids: CASDLGRYTEAFF. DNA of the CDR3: TGTGCCAGTGATTTGGGACGGTACACTGAAGCTTTCTTT.

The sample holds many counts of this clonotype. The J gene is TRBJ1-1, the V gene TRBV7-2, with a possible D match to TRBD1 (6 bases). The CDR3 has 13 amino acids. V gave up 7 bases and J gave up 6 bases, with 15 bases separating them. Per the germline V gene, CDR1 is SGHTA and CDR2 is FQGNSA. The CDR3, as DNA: TGTGCCAGCACCAGTTCAGGGGTGCCTGAAGCTTTCTTT. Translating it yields CASTSSGVPEAFF.

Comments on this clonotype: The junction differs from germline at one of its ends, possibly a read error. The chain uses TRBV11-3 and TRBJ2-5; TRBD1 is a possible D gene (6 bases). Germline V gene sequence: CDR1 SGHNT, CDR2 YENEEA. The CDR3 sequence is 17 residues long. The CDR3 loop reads CANSFPWGLRQQETQYF. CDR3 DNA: TGTGCCAACAGCTTCCCCTGGGGGCTAAGGCAACAAGAGACCCAGTACTTC.

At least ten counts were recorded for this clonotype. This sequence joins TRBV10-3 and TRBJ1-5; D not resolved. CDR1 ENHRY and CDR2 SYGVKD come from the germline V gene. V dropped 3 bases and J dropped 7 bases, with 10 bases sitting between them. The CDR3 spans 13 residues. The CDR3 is CAISEGVDQPQHF. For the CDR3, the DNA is TGTGCCATCAGTGAAGGTGTCGACCAGCCCCAGCATTTT.

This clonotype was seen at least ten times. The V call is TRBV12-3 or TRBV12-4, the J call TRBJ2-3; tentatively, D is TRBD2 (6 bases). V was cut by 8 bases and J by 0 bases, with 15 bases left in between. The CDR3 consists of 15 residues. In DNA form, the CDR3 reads TGTGCCAGCGGGAACTGGGCGGGGAGCACAGATACGCAGTATTTT. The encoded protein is CASGNWAGSTDTQYF.

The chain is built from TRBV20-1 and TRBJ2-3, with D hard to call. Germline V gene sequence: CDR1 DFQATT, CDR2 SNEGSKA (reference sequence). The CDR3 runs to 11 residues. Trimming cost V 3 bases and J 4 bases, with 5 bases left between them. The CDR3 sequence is CSASLPDTQYF. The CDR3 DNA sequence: TGCAGTGCTAGTCTCCCAGATACGCAGTATTTT.

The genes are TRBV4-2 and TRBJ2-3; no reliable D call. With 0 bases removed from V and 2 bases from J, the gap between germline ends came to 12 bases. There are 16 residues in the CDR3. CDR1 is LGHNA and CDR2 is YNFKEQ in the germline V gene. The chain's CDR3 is CASSQESRRITDTQYF. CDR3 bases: TGTGCCAGCAGCCAAGAGTCTCGCCGAATCACAGATACGCAGTATTTT.

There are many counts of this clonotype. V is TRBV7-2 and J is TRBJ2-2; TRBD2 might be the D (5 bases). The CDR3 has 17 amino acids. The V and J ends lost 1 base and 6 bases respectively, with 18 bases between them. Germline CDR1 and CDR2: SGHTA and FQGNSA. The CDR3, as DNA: TGTGCCAGCAGCTTAGGGGAGAAGGACCTCTCGCCCGGGGAGCTGTTTTTT. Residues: CASSLGEKDLSPGELFF.

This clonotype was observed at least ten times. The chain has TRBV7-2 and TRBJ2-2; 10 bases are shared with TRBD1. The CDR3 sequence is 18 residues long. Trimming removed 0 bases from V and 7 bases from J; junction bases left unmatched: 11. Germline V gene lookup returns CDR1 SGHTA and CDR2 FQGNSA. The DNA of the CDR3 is TGTGCCAGCAGCTTAGCGCGTGGGGGACAGGGGAGAGGCGGGGAGCTGTTTTTT. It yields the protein CASSLARGGQGRGGELFF.

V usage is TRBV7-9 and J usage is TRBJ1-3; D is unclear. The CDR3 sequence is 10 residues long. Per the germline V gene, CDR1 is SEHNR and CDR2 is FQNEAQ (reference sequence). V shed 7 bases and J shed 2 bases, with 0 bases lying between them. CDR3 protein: CASTGNTIYF. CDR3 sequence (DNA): TGTGCCAGCACTGGAAACACCATATATTTT.

CDR3 in amino acids: CASSQEVAGADTQYF. In nucleotides, the CDR3 is TGTGCCAGCAGCCAAGAAGTGGCGGGAGCAGATACGCAGTATTTT. This chain links TRBV4-2 with TRBJ2-3; 7 positions agree with TRBD2. Looked up from germline, CDR1 is LGHNA and CDR2 is YNFKEQ. Trimming removed 0 bases from V and 4 bases from J; junction bases left unmatched: 4. The length of the CDR3 is 15 residues.

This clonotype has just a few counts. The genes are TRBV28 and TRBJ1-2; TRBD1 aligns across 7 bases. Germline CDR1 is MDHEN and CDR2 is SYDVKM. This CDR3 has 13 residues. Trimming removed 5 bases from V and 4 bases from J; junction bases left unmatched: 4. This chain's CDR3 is CASSGTAIYGYTF. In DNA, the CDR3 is TGTGCCAGCAGTGGGACAGCCATCTATGGCTACACCTTC.